Below, 7 T cell receptor beta chains from the same sample are listed, as sequenced in a study of T-cell memory formation after mild COVID-19. TCRdb ran MiXCR on the 5' RACE reads and lists one entry per CDR3 protein. The sample contains roughly 350,000 distinct CDR3 sequences, 25% to 30% of which appear only once. Sequenced material: PBMCs or a T cell subset sorted from them (not recorded which). Receptor source: an adult woman who had mild COVID-19 (a few samples of this study predate the infection). Cell type and time point are not known.

In nucleotides, the CDR3 is TGTGCCAGCAGCCCAACGGGGCTAGCCCTCCAATGGGAGCAGTTCTTC. As protein: CASSPTGLALQWEQFF. This chain joins TRBV11-2 and TRBJ2-1, with D perhaps matching TRBD1 or TRBD2 (5 bases each). With 5 bases removed from V and 10 bases from J, the gap between germline ends came to 24 bases. Germline V gene data show CDR1 as SGHAT and CDR2 as FQNNGV. This CDR3 is built from 16 residues.

There are a few counts of this clonotype. The chain joins TRBV7-9 to TRBJ2-3; TRBD2 matches at 7 bases. This CDR3 comprises 15 residues. The J segment lost 0 bases and the V segment lost 4 bases, leaving 4 bases of the junction unmatched. Germline V gene sequence: CDR1 SEHNR, CDR2 FQNEAQ (reference sequence). CDR3 loop: CASSWAGESTDTQYF. DNA for the CDR3: TGTGCCAGCAGCTGGGCGGGAGAGAGCACAGATACGCAGTATTTT.

This clonotype was detected only a few times. V gene TRBV7-2 combines with J gene TRBJ2-7, with TRBD2 identical over 10 bases. This CDR3 spans 15 amino acids. V shed 2 bases, J shed 2 bases, and the junction held 3 bases outside the gene matches. Per germline, CDR1 SGHTA and CDR2 FQGNSA. In DNA, the CDR3 is TGTGCCAGCAGCTTAAATCTAGCGGGAGCCTACGAGCAGTACTTC. Residues: CASSLNLAGAYEQYF.

This clonotype was counted a few times. The rearrangement joins TRBV12-3 or TRBV12-4 to TRBJ2-5, with D possibly TRBD2 on 6 matching bases. CDR3 length equals 15 residues. Trimming left V 1 base short and J 2 bases short, with 11 bases between. For the CDR3, the DNA is TGTGCCAGCAGTTTAGGGGGACTGATACAAGAGACCCAGTACTTC. Its translation is CASSLGGLIQETQYF.

This clonotype was observed a few times. The chain uses TRBV5-6 and TRBJ1-4; D possibly corresponds to TRBD1 (6 bases). The CDR3 runs 13 residues. Trimming took off 5 bases at V and 7 bases at J, with 12 bases between the two ends. The germline V gene has CDR1 SGHDT and CDR2 YYEEEE. The CDR3: CASSLQGVEKLFF. In DNA form, the CDR3 reads TGTGCCAGCAGTTTACAGGGCGTTGAAAAACTGTTTTTT.

In its sample, this clonotype was seen many times. The chain links TRBV10-3 to TRBJ1-1; TRBD1 might be the D (5 bases). Trimming left V 2 bases short and J 1 base short, with 8 bases between. Germline V gene data show CDR1 as ENHRY and CDR2 as SYGVKD. The CDR3 loop spans 14 amino acids. CDR3: CAISENGANTEAFF. The CDR3 DNA follows: TGTGCCATCAGTGAGAATGGGGCGAACACTGAAGCTTTCTTT.

This clonotype was seen at least ten times. This rearrangement joins TRBV5-1 to TRBJ2-7, with TRBD1 matching 10 bases. J lost 3 bases, V lost 3 bases, and 6 bases had no gene match. The CDR3 runs 15 residues. CDR1 is SGHRS and CDR2 is YFSETQ in the germline V gene. DNA of the CDR3: TGCGCCAGCAGCTCCTCCGGGACAGGGGACTACGAGCAGTACTTC. Its translation is CASSSSGTGDYEQYF.